These T cell receptor beta chains were read from a single sample in a study of OX40 agonist ivuxolimab in advanced cancers. TCRdb's table, derived via immunoSEQ multiplex PCR, lists solely in-frame clones and lacks some. The data contain about 19,000 clones, nearly 85% of them singletons. The source material was CD4+ or CD8+ T cells sorted from blood, sampled in a trial of the OX40 agonist ivuxolimab. The receptors come from an adult with an advanced solid tumor such as melanoma, head and neck, liver or kidney cancer. Each CDR3 is given with its conserved first and last residue. The D gene is left open where the match is weak. Only part of the rows carry a size: once, few, many, or a class if the clone is expanded.

D,J,size,V,length,DNA,CDR3
TRBD2,TRBJ2-3,.,TRBV11-2,17,TGTGCCAGTTCCCTCGGGCGGGGGGTAATAGTTACAGATACGCAGTATTTT,CASSLGRGVIVTDTQYF
.,TRBJ2-1,.,TRBV5-1,14,TGCGCCAGCAGCTACCGAGGGGGGAATGATGAGCAGTTCTTC,CASSYRGGNDEQFF
.,TRBJ2-5,.,TRBV5-1,14,TGCGCCAGCAGCTTGGCCTCGCGCCAAGAGACCCAGTACTTC,CASSLASRQETQYF
.,TRBJ1-1,.,TRBV6-1,14,TGTGCCAGCAGGGGGACAATCCGGAACACTGAAGCTTTCTTT,CASRGTIRNTEAFF
TRBD1,TRBJ1-5,once,TRBV6-6,14,TGTGCCAGCAGTTATGGACAGGGCGGTCAGCCCCAGCATTTT,CASSYGQGGQPQHF
TRBD1,TRBJ2-1,.,TRBV2,14,TGTGCCAGCAGTTGGACAGGGAGTCACAATGAGCAGTTCTTC,CASSWTGSHNEQFF
.,TRBJ2-2,.,TRBV4-2,14,TGTGCCAGCAGCCAAGAGAAAGTCACCGGGGAGCTGTTTTTT,CASSQEKVTGELFF
.,TRBJ1-2,.,TRBV7-9,12,TGTGCCAGCAGCTTCGCCGGCGATGGCTACACCTTC,CASSFAGDGYTF
TRBD1,TRBJ1-2,.,TRBV19,15,TGTGCCAGTAGTATTTCCGGACAGGGGGCCGGTGGCTACACCTTC,CASSISGQGAGGYTF
.,TRBJ1-2,.,TRBV28,13,TGTGCCAGCAGCCTAATGGACAGCTATGGCTACACCTTC,CASSLMDSYGYTF
.,TRBJ1-2,.,TRBV7-2,15,TGTGCCAGCAGCCTCCTCGGGTCCCAGGACTATGGCTACACCTTC,CASSLLGSQDYGYTF
.,TRBJ2-1,.,TRBV19,12,TGTGCCAGTAGTATCCCGTGGAATGAGCAGTTCTTC,CASSIPWNEQFF
.,TRBJ2-7,.,TRBV5-1,12,TGCGCCAGCAGCTTTTTGGGGGGCGAGCAGTACTTC,CASSFLGGEQYF
.,TRBJ2-7,.,TRBV5-3,14,TGTGCCAGAAGTTGCCGGGACACAAAATACGAGCAGTACTTC,CARSCRDTKYEQYF
TRBD1,TRBJ2-7,.,TRBV27,15,TGTGCCAGCAGTTCATGGGACAGAACCCCCTACGAGCAGTACTTC,CASSSWDRTPYEQYF
.,TRBJ2-3,.,TRBV5-8,17,TGTGCCAGCAGCTTGGCCTTTGAGCGACCTCCAGGGGATACGCAGTATTTT,CASSLAFERPPGDTQYF
TRBD2,TRBJ2-7,.,TRBV27,14,TGTGCCAGCAGTCAGGGACTAACCTTGAGGGAGCAGTACTTC,CASSQGLTLREQYF
TRBD1,TRBJ1-2,.,TRBV19,13,TGTGCCAGTAGCAGGGGGCGATTCTATGGCTACACCTTC,CASSRGRFYGYTF
.,TRBJ2-6,once,TRBV6-1,16,TGTGCCAGCAGTGAAACCCAGGGGCGTGGGGCCAACGTCCTGACTTTC,CASSETQGRGANVLTF
TRBD1,TRBJ1-2,.,TRBV5-4,15,TGTGCCAGCAGCGGGAGCAGTGACAGGGGGCCTGGCTACACCTTC,CASSGSSDRGPGYTF
.,TRBJ1-1,.,TRBV28,11,TGTGCCAGCAACCGGCTAGATGAAGCTTTCTTT,CASNRLDEAFF
TRBD1,TRBJ2-7,.,TRBV6-6,13,TGTGCCAGCAGTTACAGACAGGGATACGAGCAGTACTTC,CASSYRQGYEQYF
.,TRBJ2-7,.,TRBV5-6,13,TGTGCCAGCAGCCAAGATGACAGATACGAGCAGTACTTC,CASSQDDRYEQYF
.,TRBJ1-5,once,TRBV2,15,TGTGCCAGCAGTGAGGCACTCCGGGCCAATCAGCCCCAGCATTTT,CASSEALRANQPQHF
.,TRBJ2-7,.,TRBV5-1,14,TGCGCCAGCAGCTTTCTCGGGGAACAGGACGAGCAGTACTTC,CASSFLGEQDEQYF
.,TRBJ2-1,.,TRBV28,12,TGTGCCAGCAGTTTGGTCTTGCATGAGCAGTTCTTC,CASSLVLHEQFF
.,TRBJ1-4,.,TRBV28,16,TGTGCCAGCAGACCCGGGACACCAAGATGGTATGAAAAACTGTTTTTT,CASRPGTPRWYEKLFF
.,TRBJ1-5,.,TRBV5-1,13,TGCGCCAGCAAAAGGGGTAGCAATCAGCCCCAGCATTTT,CASKRGSNQPQHF
TRBD1,TRBJ1-1,.,TRBV7-9,17,TGTGCCAGCAGCTCATCCGACCTTTACAGGGGGTGGGCTGAAGCTTTCTTT,CASSSSDLYRGWAEAFF
.,TRBJ1-6,.,TRBV19,14,TGTGCCAGTAGTATCGGGAGGGGATCTTCACCCCTCCACTTT,CASSIGRGSSPLHF
TRBD1,TRBJ1-5,.,TRBV4-1,15,TGCGCCAGCAGCCAGGGGGACAGTAGCAATCAGCCCCAGCATTTT,CASSQGDSSNQPQHF
TRBD2,TRBJ2-4,.,TRBV5-4,16,TGTGCCAGCAGCTTGTTGGGGGGGGAGGCCAAAAACATTCAGTACTTC,CASSLLGGEAKNIQYF
.,TRBJ1-5,.,TRBV23-1,17,TGCGCCAGCAGTCAATCGTCAAGGGGACGTTGGGATCAGCCCCAGCATTTT,CASSQSSRGRWDQPQHF
.,TRBJ2-3,once,TRBV5-1,16,TGCGCCAGCAGCTTGACCGGGTCGCGAGGCACAGATACGCAGTATTTT,CASSLTGSRGTDTQYF
.,TRBJ2-7,.,TRBV19,15,TGTGCCAGTAGTATTGGGGTGGACACTCTATACGAGCAGTACTTC,CASSIGVDTLYEQYF
.,TRBJ2-7,few,TRBV7-9,12,TGTGCCAGCAGCCGAGGGGGAGACGAGCAGTACTTC,CASSRGGDEQYF
TRBD1,TRBJ2-7,.,TRBV27,15,TGTGCCAGCACATGGTTGGGGACAGGGGCCTACGAGCAGTACTTC,CASTWLGTGAYEQYF
TRBD2,TRBJ2-1,.,TRBV28,18,TGTGCCAGCAGCGGGACTAGCGGGGCCAAAATTCCCTACAATGAGCAGTTCTTC,CASSGTSGAKIPYNEQFF
TRBD2,TRBJ2-5,.,TRBV5-4,14,TGTGCCAGCAGCCTAGCGGGGGGGCGAGAGACCCAGTACTTC,CASSLAGGRETQYF